Below, one T cell receptor beta chain is given with its context. The antigen is undetermined. Using its own MiXCR run on the 5' RACE reads, TCRdb lists one record per CDR3 protein. The repertoire holds about 600,000 distinct CDR3 sequences, less than 25% seen once, with 7% to 9% in the top ten. The sample comes from a study of T-cell memory formation after mild COVID-19. Notes on the study in general: The finding that pre-infection memory included some responding clones suggested that cross-reactive memory joined.

The CDR3 totals 17 residues. Germline V gives CDR1 SGHAT, CDR2 FQNNGV. V trimming: 4 bases; J trimming: 3 bases; junction bases outside the gene matches: 11. V and J are TRBV11-2 and TRBJ2-1; 8 positions agree with TRBD1. Sequencing used PBMCs or a T cell subset sorted from them (not recorded which). The clonotype originates from an adult woman who had mild COVID-19 (a few samples of this study predate the infection). Cell type and time point are not known. The CDR3 DNA reads as TGTGCCAGCAGCTCGGGACTCCAGGGGGCTTTCTACAATGAGCAGTTCTTC. Its translation is CASSSGLQGAFYNEQFF.